The table lists the clone carrying this T cell receptor (beta chain) with a count of one. The record originates from a study of Ad26.COV2.S vaccination and SARS-CoV-2 variants. This CDR3 has 16 residues. Germline V gene data show CDR1 as KGHSH and CDR2 as LQKENI. The ends were cut back, 1 base at V and 2 bases at J, with 15 bases in the middle. The treatment denotes: some 20 received Ad26.COV2.S at low or high dose, single or two shots; roughly five received placebo; per-sample allocation not given. Samples were taken on day 63 after the first vaccine or placebo injection. Only in-frame clones appear in the TCRdb table, and some are missing; sequencing was by immunoSEQ multiplex PCR. The table has roughly 300,000 clones, approximately 90% seen once.

The TCR comes from a person between 18 and 60 years old who received the Ad26.COV2.S COVID-19 vaccine or a placebo. Sequencing was performed on peripheral blood, taken in a trial of Ad26.COV2.S vaccine versus placebo. The gene calls are TRBV18 and TRBJ2-7, with a possible D match to TRBD1 (6 bases). This CDR3 is CASSPQGKTGAYEQYF. CDR3 coding DNA: TGTGCCAGCTCACCACAGGGTAAGACAGGCGCCTACGAGCAGTACTTC.